This T cell receptor (beta chain) came from a study of cytomegalovirus exposure and HLA in healthy donors. Use of 60 Vbeta and 13 Jbeta primers characterized the PCR. The repertoire was sequenced with immunoSEQ multiplex PCR; TCRdb's copy has only in-frame clones and lacks some. Here the sample spans about 170,000 clones, approximately 65% being singletons. In its sample, this clone was seen once. Its specificity is not known. General observations from the study: Relative to the approximately 670-donor mean, N-insertions were reportedly fewer in an Asian-associated ancestry cluster in a later analysis.

Sample: PBMCs. The clonotype comes from a man aged 40-50 years in good health and CMV-seronegative.

The CDR3 DNA sequence: TGTGCCACCAGCTCCTACCCACGGGATACGCAGTATTTT. This sequence encodes CATSSYPRDTQYF. The chain recombines TRBV15 with TRBJ2-3, with no clear D. V was pared by 5 bases and J by 6 bases, with 12 bases between. There are 13 residues in the CDR3. CDR1 and CDR2 from the germline V gene are LNHNV and YYDKDF (reference sequence).